A single sample is the source of the 22 T cell receptor beta chains below, sequenced in a study of cytomegalovirus exposure and HLA in healthy donors. It was with 60 Vbeta and 13 Jbeta primers that the PCR ran. Method: immunoSEQ multiplex PCR; TCRdb's copy keeps in-frame clones and lacks some. The table lists 150,000 to 200,000 clones, about 79% of them singletons, with approximately 2.1% in the top ten. Sequencing was done on a sample of PBMCs. The receptors come from a woman in her 50s in good health and CMV-seronegative.

The chain links TRBV28 to TRBJ2-5; D may be TRBD2 (5 bases). With 3 bases removed from V and 5 bases from J, the gap between germline ends came to 19 bases. CDR1 MDHEN and CDR2 SYDVKM come from the germline V gene. The CDR3 spans 16 residues. This CDR3 reads CASSLGGWAGEETQYF. CDR3 bases: TGTGCCAGCAGTTTGGGCGGTTGGGCCGGGGAGGAGACCCAGTACTTC.

J is TRBJ2-5 and V is TRBV7-2, with 7 positions matching TRBD1. The V and J ends lost 5 bases and 4 bases, in that order; junction bases with no gene match: 10. The CDR3 has 15 amino acids. Germline CDR1 SGHTA, CDR2 FQGNSA. This chain's CDR3 is CASSPDRAGSETQYF. For the CDR3, the DNA is TGTGCCAGCAGCCCCGACAGGGCTGGGTCAGAGACCCAGTACTTC.

The J gene is TRBJ1-2, the V gene TRBV11-2; TRBD1 aligns across 9 bases. The CDR3 has 16 amino acids. Germline trimming cut 3 bases from V and 8 bases from J; bases unmatched to any gene: 13. From germline, CDR1 is SGHAT and CDR2 FQNNGV. CDR3 sequence: CASSFGTGTGREGYTF. CDR3 in DNA: TGTGCCAGCAGCTTTGGAACAGGGACAGGGCGGGAAGGCTACACCTTC.

This clone was counted between two and nine times. CDR3 DNA: TGTGCCACCAGCAGGCCACAACAGGGACGGCAGCCCCAGCATTTT. It codes for CATSRPQQGRQPQHF. The V gene is TRBV15, the J gene TRBJ1-5; a possible D gene is TRBD1 (6 bases). Germline V CDR1 and CDR2: LNHNV, YYDKDF (reference sequence). V was clipped by 3 bases and J by 7 bases, with 16 bases between them. This CDR3 spans 15 amino acids.

The chain has TRBV1 and TRBJ2-1; the D segment call TRBD2 is taken from the table without a DNA check. TRBV1 is a recognized pseudogene. The CDR3 is 9 residues long. CDR3 in DNA: TGCACCGCCATGAGGTTGGGGTTCTTC. Translating it yields CTAMRLGFF.

This sequence joins TRBV6-5 and TRBJ2-5, with TRBD1 matching 8 bases. The CDR3 extends over 14 amino acids. Germline values: CDR1 MNHEY, CDR2 SVGAGI. The junction had 7 bases not matched to a gene; V was cut back by 5 bases and J by 5 bases. The CDR3 loop reads CASSAPTGVETQYF. In DNA, the CDR3 is TGTGCCAGCAGTGCCCCGACAGGGGTGGAGACCCAGTACTTC.

The chain carries TRBV7-8 and TRBJ1-2; D is ambiguous. CDR1 and CDR2 (germline): SGHVS, FQNEAQ. This CDR3 region has 14 residues. The germline V and J ends were trimmed by 3 bases and 4 bases, with 12 bases remaining between them. For the CDR3, the DNA is TGTGCCAGCAGCTTTTTCGAGCGCGGCTATGGCTACACCTTC. Its protein product is CASSFFERGYGYTF.

The rearrangement links TRBV9 to TRBJ2-1; D perhaps matches TRBD2 (6 bases). CDR3 length equals 15 residues. Trimming removed 4 bases from V and 8 bases from J, with 19 bases in between. CDR1 and CDR2 (germline): SGDLS, YYNGEE. CDR3 bases: TGTGCCAGCAGCCCTTCTACCGGGAGAACGCATGAGCAGTTCTTC. Protein: CASSPSTGRTHEQFF.

This chain joins TRBV6-5 and TRBJ2-1, with TRBD1 matching over 9 bases. This CDR3 is 13 amino acids long. CDR1 and CDR2 from the germline V gene are MNHEY and SVGAGI. J gave up 10 bases and V 8 bases, and 9 bases lay outside the gene matches. The CDR3 sequence is CASARDRVGEQFF. CDR3 nucleotide sequence: TGTGCCAGCGCCCGGGACAGGGTCGGCGAGCAGTTCTTC.

This rearrangement joins TRBV28 to TRBJ2-2; 7 nucleotides line up with TRBD1. Germline values: CDR1 MDHEN, CDR2 SYDVKM. V gave up 4 bases and J gave up 3 bases; unmatched junction bases: 5. The CDR3 contains 15 residues. CDR3 loop: CASSSRGRYTGELFF. The CDR3 nucleotides read TGTGCCAGCAGTTCCAGGGGGAGATACACCGGGGAGCTGTTTTTT.

As regards this clone: In the same sample, other DNA sequences code for this CDR3. CDR3 loop: CASSSQGADYGYTF. In nucleotides, the CDR3 is TGTGCCAGCAGCTCGCAGGGGGCCGACTATGGCTACACCTTC. This sequence joins TRBV7-2 and TRBJ1-2; 8 bases line up with TRBD1. V shed 4 bases and J 3 bases; nucleotides not matched to a gene: 4. The CDR3 is 14 amino acids. Germline V gene lookup returns CDR1 SGHTA and CDR2 FQGNSA.

The rearrangement joins TRBV28 to TRBJ2-5, with 8 nucleotides matching TRBD1. CDR3 size: 19 residues. The V gene's germline CDR1 is MDHEN and CDR2 SYDVKM. The V gene end was trimmed by 5 bases and the J gene end by 0 bases; junction bases not matched to a gene: 17. CDR3 DNA sequence: TGTGCCAGCAGTCCATCACCCGGGACAGGCGACGCGTACCAAGAGACCCAGTACTTC. Its protein is CASSPSPGTGDAYQETQYF.

The genes are TRBV11-2 and TRBJ2-5, with 9 bases aligning to TRBD1. CDR1 is SGHAT and CDR2 is FQNNGV in the germline V gene. This CDR3 has 15 amino acids. J lost 5 bases, V lost 5 bases, and 9 bases had no gene match. The CDR3 nucleotides read TGTGCCAGCAGCCAACCGGGACAGGGTAGGGAGACCCAGTACTTC. Its protein product is CASSQPGQGRETQYF.

V and J are TRBV14 and TRBJ2-1; 10 bases are a match to TRBD2. After removal of 2 bases from V and 6 bases from J, the junction contained 4 bases not matched to a gene. The germline V gene encodes CDR1 SGHDN and CDR2 FVKESK. The CDR3 has 15 amino acids. CDR3 coding DNA: TGTGCCAGCAGCCAAACGGGACTAGCGACCAATGAGCAGTTCTTC. It is translated as CASSQTGLATNEQFF.

DNA for the CDR3: TGCGCCACCCTGAGCGGGGAACCGAGATACGAGCAGTACTTC. This codes for CATLSGEPRYEQYF. V gene TRBV10-2 combines with J gene TRBJ2-5; 7 bases match TRBD2. The last part of the DNA fits TRBJ2-7 better; the J call may be wrong. The CDR3 contains 14 residues. Looked up from germline, CDR1 is WSHSY and CDR2 is SAAADI.

V is TRBV5-1 and J is TRBJ1-4, with TRBD1 as a possible D gene (6 bases). The CDR3 sequence is 14 residues long. Germline values: CDR1 SGHRS, CDR2 YFSETQ. V gave up 9 bases and J gave up 7 bases, with 19 bases separating them. CDR3 sequence: CATDRSRGTEKLFF. CDR3 bases: TGCGCCACCGATAGGAGTAGGGGGACTGAAAAACTGTTTTTT. The full variable domain, in which reference TRBV5-1 and TRBJ1-4 provide the parts outside the CDR3, is KAGVTQTPRYLIKTRGQQVTLSCSPISGHRSVSWYQQTPGQGLQFLFEYFSETQRNKGNFPGRFSGRQFSNSRSEMNVSTLELGDSALYLCATDRSRGTEKLFFGSGTQLSVL.

The rearrangement joins TRBV11-2 to TRBJ2-7; possible D gene TRBD1, 5 bases. This CDR3 region has 14 residues. Trimming removed 1 base from V and 6 bases from J, with 13 bases in between. Germline CDR1 is SGHAT and CDR2 is FQNNGV. The CDR3 DNA reads TGTGCCAGCAGCTTAGGGCTCCACCAGGGCGAGCAGTACTTC. It encodes CASSLGLHQGEQYF. Full variable domain (rest looked up from reference TRBV11-2 and TRBJ2-7): EAGVAQSPRYKIIEKRQSVAFWCNPISGHATLYWYQQILGQGPKLLIQFQNNGVVDDSQLPKDRFSAERLKGVDSTLKIQPAKLEDSAVYLCASSLGLHQGEQYFGPGTRLTVT.

The chain recombines TRBV27 with TRBJ1-1, with 8 bases fitting TRBD1. This CDR3 comprises 15 residues. Germline V CDR1 and CDR2: MNHEY, SMNVEV (reference sequence). J gave up 4 bases and V 7 bases, and 11 bases lay outside the gene matches. DNA for the CDR3: TGTGCCAGCAACATCTCACCGACAGGGGCCACTGAAGCTTTCTTT. This codes for CASNISPTGATEAFF.

This clone has just a few counts. J is TRBJ2-3 and V is TRBV5-1; 12 bases agree with TRBD2. Germline trimming cut 4 bases from V and 6 bases from J; bases unmatched to any gene: 9. Germline V CDR1 and CDR2: SGHRS, YFSETQ. The CDR3 runs to 16 residues. CDR3 DNA: TGCGCCAGCAGCCTTCGGACTAGCGGGGTGGCGGATACGCAGTATTTT. This sequence encodes CASSLRTSGVADTQYF.

V is TRBV5-6 and J is TRBJ2-5, with TRBD1 identical over 9 bases. CDR3 length: 14 residues. CDR1 and CDR2 (germline): SGHDT, YYEEEE. V dropped 1 base and J dropped 5; count of bases not matched to a gene: 3. For the CDR3, the DNA is TGTGCCAGCAGCTTGTGGGGACAGGGTGAGACCCAGTACTTC. Translation: CASSLWGQGETQYF.

J is TRBJ1-5 and V is TRBV6-5; D unresolved. Germline V gene data show CDR1 as MNHEY and CDR2 as SVGAGI. The V gene lost 6 bases and the J gene lost 0 bases, with 12 bases spanning the gap. This CDR3 is 15 amino acids long. This chain's CDR3 is CASSRAGYSNQPQHF. CDR3 nucleotides: TGTGCCAGCAGCCGTGCGGGCTATAGCAATCAGCCCCAGCATTTT.

The chain joins TRBV27 to TRBJ2-3; TRBD2 is a possible D gene (7 bases). Trimming left V 6 bases short and J 3 bases short, with 19 bases between. CDR1 MNHEY and CDR2 SMNVEV come from the germline V gene (reference sequence). CDR3 size: 16 residues. The CDR3 DNA is TGTGCCAGCAGCCCGGTCGGGGGGCGCAGGACAGATACGCAGTATTTT. Protein sequence: CASSPVGGRRTDTQYF.